Presented here are 28 T cell receptor beta chains from one specimen sequenced in a study of cytomegalovirus exposure and HLA in healthy donors. PCR amplification relied on 60 Vbeta primers (plus 13 Jbeta primers). Profiled with immunoSEQ multiplex PCR; TCRdb holds only in-frame clones, not every one. The sample lists 60,000 to 70,000 clones; around 68% were seen once. The sample consisted of PBMCs. The source is a woman in her thirties in good health and CMV-seronegative.

The gene calls are TRBV18 and TRBJ2-3; 10 bases agree with TRBD2. This CDR3 has 16 amino acids. Germline loops: CDR1 KGHSH, CDR2 LQKENI. The V segment lost 3 bases and the J segment 4 bases; nucleotides outside the gene matches: 7. This CDR3 reads CASSPGTSVRADTQYF. DNA for the CDR3: TGTGCCAGCTCACCGGGGACTAGCGTAAGGGCAGATACGCAGTATTTT.

In its sample, this clone was seen a few times. The rearrangement links TRBV29-1 to TRBJ2-4; 9 bases agree with TRBD1. Trimming at V came to 6 bases and at J to 5 bases, leaving 5 bases not matched to a gene. The CDR3 contains 13 residues. Germline V lookup: CDR1 SQVTM, CDR2 ANQGSEA. CDR3 loop: CSVRQGGENIQYF. The CDR3 coding sequence is TGCAGCGTGCGACAGGGGGGTGAAAACATTCAGTACTTC.

The rearrangement links TRBV7-2 to TRBJ2-3; D is unclear. The CDR3 runs to 15 residues. Looked up from germline, CDR1 is SGHTA and CDR2 is FQGNSA. The V gene lost 0 bases and the J gene lost 0 bases, with 7 bases spanning the gap. The CDR3 DNA sequence: TGTGCCAGCAGCTTAGCGAGTAGTAGCACAGATACGCAGTATTTT. It translates to CASSLASSSTDTQYF.

J is TRBJ1-6 and V is TRBV6-6; 7 positions agree with TRBD1. J lost 5 bases, V lost 6 bases, and 4 bases had no gene match. CDR1 is MNHNY and CDR2 is SVGAGI in the germline V gene (reference sequence). This CDR3 is 14 amino acids long. CDR3 sequence (DNA): TGTGCCAGCAGCGGGACAGCAGATAATTCACCCCTCCACTTT. It encodes CASSGTADNSPLHF.

A single count supports this clone. V is TRBV19 and J is TRBJ2-5; D may be TRBD2 (6 bases). Per the germline V gene, CDR1 is LNHDA and CDR2 is SQIVND (reference sequence). There are 14 residues in the CDR3. The V end was cut by 3 bases, the J end by 1 base, with 9 bases between. CDR3 in DNA: TGTGCCAGTAGTATCGGAGGGATCCAAGAGACCCAGTACTTC. Its protein product is CASSIGGIQETQYF.

This clone was seen a few times. This chain connects TRBV7-2 to TRBJ1-2; D unclear. V lost 3 bases, J lost 3 bases, and 8 bases lay in between. The length of the CDR3 is 13 residues. The V gene's germline CDR1 is SGHTA and CDR2 FQGNSA. CDR3 amino acids: CASSLTQDYGYTF. CDR3 DNA sequence: TGTGCCAGCAGCTTGACACAAGACTATGGCTACACCTTC.

This clone was seen repeatedly, ten times or more. The CDR3 here is CASSQEYGYEQYF. The CDR3 nucleotides are TGTGCCAGCAGCCAAGAATACGGCTACGAGCAGTACTTC. V gene TRBV4-2 combines with J gene TRBJ2-7, with D unresolved. The CDR3 has 13 residues. CDR1 LGHNA and CDR2 YNFKEQ come from the germline V gene. V lost 0 bases to trimming and J lost 3 bases, with 6 bases between them.

This clone was observed a single time. The J gene is TRBJ1-2, the V gene TRBV28; no reliable D call. The germline gives CDR1 MDHEN, CDR2 SYDVKM. This CDR3 spans 14 amino acids. The V and J ends lost 10 bases and 1 base respectively, with 16 bases between them. CDR3 region: CATQRESDNYGYTF. CDR3 coding DNA: TGTGCCACCCAACGGGAATCCGATAACTATGGCTACACCTTC.

This rearrangement joins TRBV7-8 to TRBJ1-2; D is possibly TRBD1 (6 bases). The CDR3 is 15 residues long. Germline V gene lookup returns CDR1 SGHVS and CDR2 FQNEAQ. V was trimmed by 2 bases and J by 6 bases, leaving 16 bases between them. The CDR3 DNA reads as TGTGCCAGCAGCTTATCCGACAGGCCCCTTGATGGCTACACCTTC. Protein: CASSLSDRPLDGYTF. The entire variable domain, with the rest obtained from reference TRBV7-8 and TRBJ1-2, is as follows: GAGVSQSPRYKVAKRGQDVALRCDPISGHVSLFWYQQALGQGPEFLTYFQNEAQLDKSGLPSDRFFAERPEGSVSTLKIQRTQQEDSAVYLCASSLSDRPLDGYTFGSGTRLTVV.

This sequence joins TRBV11-1 and TRBJ2-3; possible D gene TRBD1, 6 bases. The CDR3 is made up of 16 amino acids. Trimming took off 1 base at V and 1 base at J, with 12 bases between the two ends. The germline gives CDR1 SGHAT, CDR2 FQDESV (reference sequence). The CDR3 loop reads CASSLVGGYGTDTQYF. CDR3 DNA: TGTGCCAGCAGCTTAGTAGGGGGTTATGGCACAGATACGCAGTATTTT.

This clone occurred once. The chain joins TRBV10-3 to TRBJ2-3, with 9 positions matching TRBD2. This CDR3 contains 14 residues. V shed 8 bases and J 2 bases; nucleotides not matched to a gene: 5. Germline loops: CDR1 ENHRY, CDR2 SYGVKD. CDR3 region: CAIQSSGDTDTQYF. The DNA for the CDR3 is TGTGCCATCCAGTCTAGCGGGGACACAGATACGCAGTATTTT.

CDR3 loop: CASSLGARPSYNEQFF. Written as DNA, the CDR3 is TGTGCCAGCAGCTTAGGGGCTAGACCCTCCTACAATGAGCAGTTCTTC. The chain links TRBV13 to TRBJ2-1, with D unclear. The CDR3 has 16 residues. V lost 0 bases and J lost 0, with 9 bases in between. The germline V gene encodes CDR1 PRHDT and CDR2 FYEKMQ (reference sequence).

This chain connects TRBV6-5 to TRBJ1-3, with 7 positions matching TRBD1. The trim removed 4 bases at V and 4 bases at J, leaving 7 bases unmatched. The CDR3 consists of 15 residues. CDR1 MNHEY and CDR2 SVGAGI come from the germline V gene. CDR3 sequence reads: CASSFRGQRGNTIYF. DNA of the CDR3: TGTGCCAGCAGTTTCCGGGGACAGAGGGGAAACACCATATATTTT.

The chain employs TRBV7-3 and TRBJ2-5; 9 nucleotides agree with TRBD2. The CDR3 has 16 residues. With V trimmed by 1 base and J by 2 bases, 5 bases remained unmatched. Germline lookup yields CDR1 SGHTA and CDR2 FQGTGA. The CDR3 reads CASSLNPSGVQETQYF. CDR3 nucleotide sequence: TGTGCCAGCAGCTTAAACCCTAGCGGGGTACAAGAGACCCAGTACTTC.

This chain connects TRBV19 to TRBJ2-2, with D uncertain. CDR3 length equals 15 residues. The germline V gene encodes CDR1 LNHDA and CDR2 SQIVND (reference sequence). With 5 bases removed from V and 5 bases from J, the gap between germline ends came to 15 bases. The CDR3 DNA follows: TGTGCCAGTAGTGACGCCAGGTTGGGTACCGGGGAGCTGTTTTTT. Amino acids: CASSDARLGTGELFF.

Points on this clone: The conserved phenylalanine or tryptophan normally closing the CDR3 is absent here, so this likely arose from a read error. The rearrangement uses TRBV10-3 and TRBJ1-3; possible D gene TRBD1, 6 bases. With 8 bases removed from V and 6 bases from J, the gap between germline ends came to 14 bases. There are 13 residues in the CDR3. Germline lookup yields CDR1 ENHRY and CDR2 SYGVKD. The CDR3 here is CAIGQGTENTIYV. The CDR3, as DNA: TGTGCCATCGGGCAGGGGACGGAAAACACCATATATGTT.

The chain carries TRBV28 and TRBJ1-1, with 9 bases fitting TRBD1. V lost 6 bases and J lost 11; bases outside the gene matches: 10. Germline V gene lookup returns CDR1 MDHEN and CDR2 SYDVKM. CDR3 length equals 13 residues. CDR3 region: CASSYRGPRRAFF. The CDR3 DNA follows: TGTGCCAGCAGCTACAGGGGGCCCCGACGGGCTTTCTTT.

The chain recombines TRBV4-1 with TRBJ1-2; D not resolved. Germline V lookup: CDR1 MGHRA, CDR2 YSYEKL. The CDR3 is 15 amino acids. V dropped 1 base and J dropped 7 bases, with 16 bases sitting between them. The CDR3 nucleotides are TGCGCCAGCAGCCAAGTTGGTTTTGGTCAGTTTGGCTACACCTTC. It translates to CASSQVGFGQFGYTF.

This clone was seen a handful of times. The chain recombines TRBV5-5 with TRBJ2-3, with 8 nucleotides matching TRBD2. CDR3 length equals 15 residues. Germline loops: CDR1 SGHKS, CDR2 YYEKEE (reference sequence). V shed 5 bases, J shed 4 bases, and the junction held 9 bases outside the gene matches. The DNA for the CDR3 is TGTGCCAGCAGGTCCGGGACTAGAAACGCAGATACGCAGTATTTT. Protein: CASRSGTRNADTQYF.

The chain recombines TRBV28 with TRBJ1-2; TRBD1 matches 7 bases. The CDR3 spans 14 residues. CDR1 is MDHEN and CDR2 is SYDVKM in the germline V gene. After removal of 1 base from V and 4 bases from J, the junction contained 3 bases not matched to a gene. The CDR3 protein is CASSLSGTVYGYTF. CDR3 nucleotides: TGTGCCAGCAGTTTATCCGGGACAGTCTATGGCTACACCTTC.

The rearrangement links TRBV4-1 to TRBJ2-7; TRBD1 aligns across 7 bases. The CDR3 runs 15 residues. The V and J ends lost 4 bases and 2 bases, in that order; junction bases with no gene match: 8. Germline values: CDR1 MGHRA, CDR2 YSYEKL. The CDR3 loop reads CASSLKRGTAYEQYF. For the CDR3, the DNA is TGCGCCAGCAGCCTCAAGAGGGGGACAGCCTACGAGCAGTACTTC.

This chain links TRBV28 with TRBJ2-1; tentative D call: TRBD2 (5 bases). V shed 2 bases and J shed 6 bases, with 11 bases lying between them. Germline loops: CDR1 MDHEN, CDR2 SYDVKM. This CDR3 is 14 amino acids long. For the CDR3, the DNA is TGTGCCAGCAGTTTACCCCCTAGCTTCAATGAGCAGTTCTTC. It is translated as CASSLPPSFNEQFF.

This clone was seen only once. The rearrangement links TRBV11-2 to TRBJ1-6; D gene uncertain. This CDR3 has 14 residues. Trimming left V 1 base short and J 7 bases short, with 8 bases between. Per germline, CDR1 SGHAT and CDR2 FQNNGV. The CDR3: CASSLVTVNSPLHF. The DNA for the CDR3 is TGTGCCAGCAGCTTAGTCACGGTAAATTCACCCCTCCACTTT.

This chain joins TRBV6-5 and TRBJ1-3, with D unresolved. CDR1 and CDR2 from the germline V gene are MNHEY and SVGAGI. V lost 7 bases to trimming and J lost 4 bases, with 11 bases between them. The CDR3 totals 13 residues. This CDR3 is CASTPAGGNTIYF. DNA of the CDR3: TGTGCCAGCACCCCGGCGGGGGGAAACACCATATATTTT.

Of note for this clone: The junction differs from germline at one of its ends, possibly a read error. This sequence joins TRBV7-9 and TRBJ1-2; D remains unclear. Germline values: CDR1 SEHNR, CDR2 FQNEAQ (reference sequence). The CDR3 is 12 residues long. CDR3 amino acids: CSSSFPGNGYTF. CDR3 bases: TGTTCCAGCAGCTTTCCCGGGAATGGCTACACCTTC.

The V call is TRBV7-8, the J call TRBJ1-5; tentative D call: TRBD1 (5 bases). With 3 bases removed from V and 0 bases from J, the gap between germline ends came to 9 bases. This CDR3 has 15 residues. The germline V gene has CDR1 SGHVS and CDR2 FQNEAQ. Here the CDR3 DNA reads TGTGCCAGCAGCTTGTCCAGGGCTAGCAATCAGCCCCAGCATTTT. The encoded protein is CASSLSRASNQPQHF. The full variable domain, rest sourced from reference TRBV7-8 and TRBJ1-5, is GAGVSQSPRYKVAKRGQDVALRCDPISGHVSLFWYQQALGQGPEFLTYFQNEAQLDKSGLPSDRFFAERPEGSVSTLKIQRTQQEDSAVYLCASSLSRASNQPQHFGDGTRLSIL.

CDR3 in amino acids: CAYQAGSTKNIQYF. CDR3 DNA: TGTGCCTACCAAGCGGGGAGTACCAAAAACATTCAGTACTTC. The chain couples TRBV30 to TRBJ2-4; 7 bases align to TRBD2. This CDR3 contains 14 residues. Germline V lookup: CDR1 GTSNPN, CDR2 SVGIG (reference sequence). The ends lost 7 bases at V and 2 bases at J; junction bases unmatched: 8.

The chain joins TRBV5-1 to TRBJ2-7, with D possibly matching TRBD2 (6 bases). The CDR3 sequence is 15 residues long. Germline values: CDR1 SGHRS, CDR2 YFSETQ. V lost 0 bases and J 1 base, leaving 11 bases between the germline ends. The CDR3 sequence is CASSLAGSYSYEQYF. In DNA form, the CDR3 reads TGCGCCAGCAGCTTGGCCGGGAGCTATTCCTACGAGCAGTACTTC.